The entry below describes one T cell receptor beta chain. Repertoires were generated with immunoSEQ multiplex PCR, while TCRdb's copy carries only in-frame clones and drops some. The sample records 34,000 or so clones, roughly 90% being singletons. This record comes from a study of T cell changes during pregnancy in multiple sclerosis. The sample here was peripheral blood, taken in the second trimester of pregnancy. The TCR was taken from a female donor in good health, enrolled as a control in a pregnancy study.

CDR3 amino acids: CASSEVYPYGYTF. As DNA, the CDR3 is TGTGCCAGCAGTGAAGTATATCCGTATGGCTACACCTTC. The chain carries TRBV2 and TRBJ1-2; D ambiguous. The CDR3 sequence is 13 residues long. Germline loops: CDR1 SNHLY, CDR2 FYNNEI. Trimming stripped 1 base from V and 5 bases from J, with 8 bases between.